Included here is one T cell receptor beta chain sequence, with context. Its target is unknown. Primers for the PCR totalled 60 Vbeta and 13 Jbeta. Only in-frame clones appear in the TCRdb table, and some are missing; sequencing was by immunoSEQ multiplex PCR. This sample has 100,000 to 150,000 clones, with about 78% found just once. This sample stems from a study of cytomegalovirus exposure and HLA in healthy donors. Turning to the study itself: Of 300 to 500 genotyped donors, about 80% grouped in the Caucasian-associated ancestry cluster.

Study results and caveats: Later, TCR association rates were found to vary by HLA locus, highest for DRB1 and lowest for HLA-C. When a later analysis compared HLA-associated TCR beta chains with equally common others, the HLA-associated chains turned out to be more clonally expanded and to have lower generation probabilities. Most TCR beta V segments were productive about 87% or about 30% of the time in an earlier analysis.

This CDR3 contains 15 residues. Trimming left V 0 bases short and J 4 bases short, with 12 bases between. Germline-derived CDR1 and CDR2 are SGDLS and YYNGEE. This sequence was found in a human donor in good health. The rearrangement uses TRBV9 and TRBJ2-3; D is unresolved. The sample comprised PBMCs. In DNA form, the CDR3 reads TGTGCCAGCAGCGTAGGTCAGTCCCCCCCAGATACGCAGTATTTT. It translates to CASSVGQSPPDTQYF.